Shown below are 8 T cell receptor beta chains from a single sample sequenced in a study of blood T cell repertoires in COVID-19. Generated by immunoSEQ multiplex PCR, the TCRdb table keeps only in-frame clones and is missing some. The data show under 150,000 clones, under 85% seen once. Sequences were obtained from peripheral blood. The receptor source for this set is a man aged 35-49 years with active or convalescent COVID-19.

V usage is TRBV27 and J usage is TRBJ1-5, with D uncertain. The length of the CDR3 is 14 residues. V was trimmed by 2 bases and J by 2 bases, leaving 7 bases between them. Germline V lookup: CDR1 MNHEY, CDR2 SMNVEV (reference sequence). CDR3 bases: TGTGCCAGCAGTTTAGCCCAGGGCAATCAGCCCCAGCATTTT. Translation gives CASSLAQGNQPQHF.

This clone has a count of ten or more. The V call is TRBV28, the J call TRBJ1-2; D uncertain. The germline CDR1 and CDR2 sequences are MDHEN and SYDVKM. V lost 5 bases and J 3 bases, leaving 7 bases between the germline ends. This CDR3 is built from 12 residues. DNA of the CDR3: TGTGCCAGCAGTCCCGGGGACTATGGCTACACCTTC. This gives the protein CASSPGDYGYTF.

The V gene is TRBV6-6, the J gene TRBJ2-1; weak D call: TRBD1 (6 bases). CDR3 length equals 11 residues. The germline CDR1 and CDR2 sequences are MNHNY and SVGAGI (reference sequence). V dropped 2 bases and J dropped 10 bases, with 6 bases sitting between them. As DNA, the CDR3 is TGTGCCAGCAGTTACACAGGGGAGCAGTTCTTC. Protein sequence: CASSYTGEQFF.

The chain links TRBV5-1 to TRBJ2-1; D remains unclear. CDR3 size: 14 residues. Germline CDR1 SGHRS, CDR2 YFSETQ. Trimming left V 1 base short and J 3 bases short, with 8 bases between. Here the CDR3 reads CASSLPGLYNEQFF. Here the CDR3 DNA reads TGCGCCAGCAGCTTGCCGGGTCTCTACAATGAGCAGTTCTTC.

The chain is built from TRBV7-9 and TRBJ2-5, with 9 bases that match TRBD1. The length of the CDR3 is 14 residues. Germline-derived CDR1 and CDR2 are SEHNR and FQNEAQ (reference sequence). J was trimmed by 4 bases and V by 4 bases; bases with no gene match: 4. The CDR3 coding sequence is TGTGCCAGCAGCTCGGGACAGGGCTCAGAGACCCAGTACTTC. It yields the protein CASSSGQGSETQYF.

V usage is TRBV7-9 and J usage is TRBJ1-2, with 7 bases identical to TRBD1. The CDR3 spans 13 residues. Losses at the gene ends were 5 bases for V and 6 bases for J; bases not matched to a gene: 6. Germline V gene sequence: CDR1 SEHNR, CDR2 FQNEAQ (reference sequence). The CDR3 reads CASSLQGTDGYTF. Here the CDR3 DNA reads TGTGCCAGCAGCCTACAGGGGACCGATGGCTACACCTTC.

The rearrangement links TRBV6-5 to TRBJ2-7, with 9 bases fitting TRBD1. V lost 8 bases, J lost 4 bases, and 9 bases stayed unmatched. Germline V gene sequence: CDR1 MNHEY, CDR2 SVGAGI. The CDR3 runs to 14 residues. This chain's CDR3 is CASQTGTGSYEQYF. CDR3 DNA: TGTGCCAGCCAGACCGGGACAGGGTCATACGAGCAGTACTTC.

This clone has more than one count but fewer than ten. CDR3: CATSRDKDTRAGTGELFF. DNA for the CDR3: TGTGCCACCAGCAGAGATAAAGACACTCGGGCGGGCACCGGGGAGCTGTTTTTT. This sequence joins TRBV15 and TRBJ2-2, with D possibly being TRBD2 (5 bases). This CDR3 comprises 18 residues. Deletions cut 0 bases from V and 4 bases from J, with 18 bases between. Germline V gene sequence: CDR1 LNHNV, CDR2 YYDKDF (reference sequence).